A selection of T cell receptor beta chains follows, all from one sample in a study of identical twins. TCRdb reanalysed the 5' RACE reads using MiXCR and keeps one entry per CDR3 protein. The sample holds about 250,000 distinct CDR3 sequences, approximately 8.6% seen once. The same sample was also studied in work on yellow fever vaccine responses in identical twins.

Input material: CD8+ T cells sorted from blood. The receptors were gathered from a woman aged 18-30 years in good health. The CDR3 runs from the conserved cysteine through the conserved F or W. Not all rows give a size; the values are once, few, many and, for expanded clones, a class.

many TRBV7-8 CASLPAGGQETQYF
- TRBV20-1 CSVLTLAGVSYEQYF
- TRBV27 CASSLGLRLEQYF
many TRBV7-9 CASSLTSTWSEKLFF
few TRBV20-1 CSARDNASPVYEQYF
- TRBV3-1 CASSQFVAQPQSSYNEQFF
few TRBV20-1 CSARGLAGDYNEQFF
- TRBV10-3 CAISAPPGNYGYTF
- TRBV12-3/TRBV12-4 CASSTGRESYEQYF
few TRBV5-1 CASSDSGSGETQYF
- TRBV20-1 CSARQGETQYF
many TRBV29-1 CSSHEGESLPQFF
many TRBV12-3/TRBV12-4 CASSHGELAFYNEQFF
- TRBV10-3 CAISVSRGQDTQYF
many TRBV3-1 CASSQASGGPTDTQYF
- TRBV23-1 CASKTNEIDRAPRPRDTDTQYF
many TRBV27 CASSPGLQFYEQYF
many TRBV12-3/TRBV12-4 CASRSTSGSGEQYF
few TRBV5-4 CASSLDSEYEQYF
few TRBV7-8 CASSFDLGAQENTDTQYF
- TRBV24-1 CATSDTNDLQPQHF
few TRBV27 CASYGHSKPGELFF
few TRBV19 CASSTGQGLRETQYF
- TRBV4-1 CASSQAPGGPTDTQYF